The rows below give T cell receptor beta chains drawn from one sample of a study of blood T cell repertoires in COVID-19. TCRdb's copy holds only in-frame clones and misses some; the assay was immunoSEQ multiplex PCR. The table records a few hundred thousand clones, roughly 75% of them present only once. Sequences were obtained from peripheral blood. The source is a woman aged 65 to 85 with acute or convalescent COVID-19. CDR3s include the opening cysteine and the closing phenylalanine or tryptophan. The D gene is left open where the match is weak. Size tells how often a clone was seen (once, few, many) or the class of an expanded clone, and some rows leave it out.

j_call: TRBJ2-5; v_call: TRBV2; clone_size: once; d_call: TRBD2; cdr3_aa: CASSENRASGGVQETQYF; cdr3_nt: TGTGCCAGCAGTGAAAATAGGGCTAGCGGGGGGGTTCAAGAGACCCAGTACTTC
j_call: TRBJ2-1; v_call: TRBV9; clone_size: .; d_call: .; cdr3_aa: CASSSRGNTYNEQFF; cdr3_nt: TGTGCCAGCAGCTCCCGGGGGAATACTTACAATGAGCAGTTCTTC
j_call: TRBJ2-3; v_call: TRBV21-1; clone_size: .; d_call: .; cdr3_aa: CASSTSTGESDTQYF; cdr3_nt: TGTGCCAGCAGCACTTCGACAGGGGAATCAGATACGCAGTATTTT
j_call: TRBJ2-7; v_call: TRBV7-2; clone_size: few; d_call: TRBD2; cdr3_aa: CASSLRAGTSSYEQYF; cdr3_nt: TGTGCCAGCAGCTTAAGAGCCGGGACTAGCTCCTACGAGCAGTACTTC
j_call: TRBJ1-3; v_call: TRBV2; clone_size: .; d_call: .; cdr3_aa: CASSSWTNWYF; cdr3_nt: TGTGCCAGCAGCTCATGGACAAATTGGTATTTT
j_call: TRBJ2-3; v_call: TRBV3-1/TRBV3-2; clone_size: .; d_call: .; cdr3_aa: CASSPLGSGASTDTQYF; cdr3_nt: TGTGCCAGCAGCCCCCTGGGTAGCGGAGCTAGCACAGATACGCAGTATTTT
j_call: TRBJ1-4; v_call: TRBV6-5; clone_size: .; d_call: .; cdr3_aa: CASRATEKLFF; cdr3_nt: TGTGCCAGCAGGGCCACGGAAAAACTGTTTTTT
j_call: TRBJ2-2; v_call: TRBV10-1; clone_size: .; d_call: .; cdr3_aa: CASGPYTGELFF; cdr3_nt: TGCGCCAGCGGGCCCTACACCGGGGAGCTGTTTTTT
j_call: TRBJ1-2; v_call: TRBV6-5; clone_size: .; d_call: TRBD1; cdr3_aa: CASSYSGTVLGYTF; cdr3_nt: TGTGCCAGCAGTTACTCGGGGACAGTACTTGGCTACACCTTC
j_call: TRBJ2-5; v_call: TRBV25-1; clone_size: .; d_call: TRBD1; cdr3_aa: CASSECRDSWVSQYF; cdr3_nt: TGTGCCAGCAGTGAATGTCGGGACAGTTGGGTTTCCCAGTACTTC
j_call: TRBJ2-5; v_call: TRBV7-2; clone_size: .; d_call: .; cdr3_aa: CASSSGGPETQYF; cdr3_nt: TGTGCCAGCAGCTCAGGGGGGCCGGAGACCCAGTACTTC
j_call: TRBJ2-5; v_call: TRBV5-4; clone_size: .; d_call: TRBD2; cdr3_aa: CASSMLGLAQETQYF; cdr3_nt: TGTGCCAGCAGCATGCTTGGACTAGCACAAGAGACCCAGTACTTC
j_call: TRBJ2-7; v_call: TRBV18; clone_size: .; d_call: .; cdr3_aa: CASSPYKGGPYEQYF; cdr3_nt: TGTGCCAGCTCACCATATAAGGGAGGTCCCTACGAGCAGTACTTC
j_call: TRBJ2-4; v_call: TRBV7-2; clone_size: .; d_call: TRBD1; cdr3_aa: CASRGTGVAKNIQYF; cdr3_nt: TGTGCCAGCAGGGGGACAGGGGTAGCCAAAAACATTCAGTACTTC
j_call: TRBJ1-1; v_call: TRBV6-5; clone_size: .; d_call: .; cdr3_aa: CASSYSGGNTEAFF; cdr3_nt: TGTGCCAGCAGTTACTCGGGGGGTAACACTGAAGCTTTCTTT
j_call: TRBJ2-2; v_call: TRBV5-1; clone_size: .; d_call: TRBD1; cdr3_aa: CASSLVGTGVTGELFF; cdr3_nt: TGCGCCAGCAGCTTGGTCGGGACAGGAGTAACCGGGGAGCTGTTTTTT
j_call: TRBJ2-7; v_call: TRBV7-2; clone_size: .; d_call: .; cdr3_aa: CASSFGAGNYEQYF; cdr3_nt: TGTGCCAGCAGCTTTGGGGCGGGGAACTACGAGCAGTACTTC
j_call: TRBJ2-2; v_call: TRBV7-6; clone_size: once; d_call: .; cdr3_aa: CASSSWGAGELFF; cdr3_nt: TGTGCCAGCAGCTCCTGGGGGGCCGGGGAGCTGTTTTTT
j_call: TRBJ2-1; v_call: TRBV10-3; clone_size: .; d_call: .; cdr3_aa: CATSTGERPYEQFF; cdr3_nt: TGTGCCACGTCCACGGGGGAGAGACCCTATGAGCAGTTCTTC
j_call: TRBJ2-2; v_call: TRBV5-1; clone_size: .; d_call: .; cdr3_aa: CASSLGEEVTGELFF; cdr3_nt: TGCGCCAGCAGCTTGGGGGAGGAGGTCACCGGGGAGCTGTTTTTT
j_call: TRBJ2-5; v_call: TRBV11-2; clone_size: .; d_call: TRBD2; cdr3_aa: CASSQGLLAGDQETQYF; cdr3_nt: TGTGCCAGCAGCCAGGGGCTACTAGCGGGGGATCAAGAGACCCAGTACTTC
j_call: TRBJ2-5; v_call: TRBV7-2; clone_size: .; d_call: TRBD2; cdr3_aa: CASNVREGQETQYF; cdr3_nt: TGTGCCAGCAACGTCCGGGAGGGGCAAGAGACCCAGTACTTC
j_call: TRBJ1-5; v_call: TRBV6-2/TRBV6-3; clone_size: .; d_call: TRBD1; cdr3_aa: CASSSRDRGGNQPQHF; cdr3_nt: TGTGCCAGCAGTTCCAGGGACAGGGGGGGCAATCAGCCCCAGCATTTT
j_call: TRBJ1-2; v_call: TRBV27; clone_size: .; d_call: .; cdr3_aa: CASSLLVPPGLYGYTF; cdr3_nt: TGTGCCAGCAGTTTATTAGTCCCCCCAGGACTCTATGGCTACACCTTC
j_call: TRBJ2-3; v_call: TRBV5-4; clone_size: .; d_call: TRBD2; cdr3_aa: CASSLRRGAGTDTQYF; cdr3_nt: TGTGCCAGCAGCTTGCGGCGGGGGGCGGGGACAGATACGCAGTATTTT
j_call: TRBJ1-2; v_call: TRBV30; clone_size: .; d_call: .; cdr3_aa: CAYSLRNYGYTF; cdr3_nt: TGTGCCTACAGCCTCAGGAACTATGGCTACACCTTC
j_call: TRBJ2-2; v_call: TRBV11-3; clone_size: .; d_call: .; cdr3_aa: CASSFSPNTGELFF; cdr3_nt: TGTGCCAGCAGCTTCAGTCCCAACACCGGGGAGCTGTTTTTT
j_call: TRBJ1-1; v_call: TRBV18; clone_size: .; d_call: TRBD1; cdr3_aa: CASSSFGQENTEAFF; cdr3_nt: TGTGCCAGCTCATCATTCGGACAGGAGAACACTGAAGCTTTCTTT
j_call: TRBJ2-5; v_call: TRBV2; clone_size: many; d_call: .; cdr3_aa: CASRRGGRYQETQYF; cdr3_nt: TGTGCCAGCAGGCGTGGGGGCCGGTACCAAGAGACCCAGTACTTC
j_call: TRBJ1-6; v_call: TRBV9; clone_size: .; d_call: TRBD1; cdr3_aa: CASSSRDRDYNSPLHF; cdr3_nt: TGTGCCAGCAGCTCCCGGGACAGGGACTATAATTCACCCCTCCACTTT
j_call: TRBJ2-5; v_call: TRBV4-1; clone_size: .; d_call: TRBD2; cdr3_aa: CASSQPTSGDETQYF; cdr3_nt: TGCGCCAGCAGCCAACCGACTAGCGGGGATGAGACCCAGTACTTC
j_call: TRBJ1-4; v_call: TRBV3-1/TRBV3-2; clone_size: .; d_call: .; cdr3_aa: CASSQYIGENEKLFF; cdr3_nt: TGTGCCAGCAGCCAGTACATAGGGGAAAATGAAAAACTGTTTTTT
j_call: TRBJ2-1; v_call: TRBV11-2; clone_size: .; d_call: TRBD2; cdr3_aa: CASSLESSGNEQFF; cdr3_nt: TGTGCCAGCAGCTTAGAATCTAGCGGGAATGAGCAGTTCTTC
j_call: TRBJ2-7; v_call: TRBV15; clone_size: .; d_call: TRBD2; cdr3_aa: CATSREFRAPTSGADEQYF; cdr3_nt: TGTGCCACCAGCAGAGAGTTTAGGGCTCCGACTAGCGGGGCGGACGAGCAGTACTTC
j_call: TRBJ2-7; v_call: TRBV6-1; clone_size: .; d_call: TRBD1; cdr3_aa: CASSEAGQGSSYEQYF; cdr3_nt: TGTGCCAGCAGTGAAGCGGGACAGGGAAGCTCCTACGAGCAGTACTTC
j_call: TRBJ2-4; v_call: TRBV4-1; clone_size: .; d_call: TRBD2; cdr3_aa: CASRRSGGAGNIQYF; cdr3_nt: TGCGCCAGCAGACGTAGCGGGGGGGCGGGAAACATTCAGTACTTC
j_call: TRBJ2-5; v_call: TRBV5-1; clone_size: .; d_call: TRBD1; cdr3_aa: CASGRKDRGWETQYF; cdr3_nt: TGCGCCAGCGGTCGGAAGGACAGGGGGTGGGAGACCCAGTACTTC